This TCR beta chain comes out of a study of T cell responses to AZD1222 COVID-19 vaccine. The CDR3 has 13 residues. V lost 6 bases and J lost 1, with 9 bases in between. Per germline, CDR1 MNHEY and CDR2 SMNVEV (reference sequence). Some clones are missing from TCRdb's copy, which holds only in-frame ones; the method was immunoSEQ multiplex PCR. The sample consists of some 80,000 clones, about 91% of them appearing once. The input for sequencing was peripheral blood, taken 28 days after the second dose of the MenACWY control vaccine. The TCR sequence derives from an adult who received the MenACWY meningococcal vaccine as a control. The V and J genes are TRBV27 and TRBJ1-1; D call uncertain. CDR3 DNA: TGTGCCAGCAGAGTCAGTGCGAACACTGAAGCTTTCTTT. Encoded protein: CASRVSANTEAFF.